One sample yielded the 10 T cell receptor beta chains listed below, sequenced in a study of blood T cell repertoires in COVID-19. Produced via immunoSEQ multiplex PCR; TCRdb's table is partial and in-frame only. The sample includes 150,000 to 200,000 clones, nearly 90% of them seen just once. Sequenced sample: peripheral blood. These receptors were obtained from a young man who had recovered from COVID-19.

The count of this clone is one. This sequence joins TRBV10-3 and TRBJ2-5; a weak D match, TRBD2 (6 bases). Per germline, CDR1 ENHRY and CDR2 SYGVKD. Trimming stripped 7 bases from V and 6 bases from J, with 9 bases between. This CDR3 contains 11 residues. CDR3 nucleotides: TGTGCCATCACGGAGGGGAAGACCCAGTACTTC. It codes for CAITEGKTQYF.

The chain is built from TRBV6-5 and TRBJ2-1, with TRBD2 matching 16 bases. Germline CDR1 and CDR2: MNHEY and SVGAGI. The CDR3 covers 14 residues. V shed 6 bases, J shed 10 bases, and the junction held 3 bases outside the gene matches. CDR3 coding DNA: TGTGCCAGCAGATCGGGACTAGCGGGAGGGGAGCAGTTCTTC. It encodes CASRSGLAGGEQFF.

The V call is TRBV7-2, the J call TRBJ1-5; TRBD1 agrees at 7 bases. CDR3 length: 14 amino acids. The V gene's germline CDR1 is SGHTA and CDR2 FQGNSA. V lost 5 bases and J lost 6; bases outside the gene matches: 7. The CDR3 spells CASSPGQLPQPQHF. The CDR3 region has the DNA TGTGCCAGCAGCCCGGGACAGCTGCCTCAGCCCCAGCATTTT.

The gene calls are TRBV19 and TRBJ1-1; weak D call: TRBD1 (6 bases). Germline loops: CDR1 LNHDA, CDR2 SQIVND (reference sequence). The length of the CDR3 is 14 residues. V gave up 5 bases and J gave up 0 bases, with 10 bases separating them. CDR3 protein: CASSPGQLNTEAFF. DNA of the CDR3: TGTGCCAGTAGTCCAGGACAGTTGAACACTGAAGCTTTCTTT.

V and J are TRBV9 and TRBJ2-3; possibly TRBD2 for D (6 bases). Germline CDR1 is SGDLS and CDR2 is YYNGEE. V gave up 3 bases and J gave up 0 bases, with 11 bases separating them. The CDR3 contains 15 residues. The CDR3: CASSGGGTSTDTQYF. The DNA for the CDR3 is TGTGCCAGCAGCGGTGGGGGGACTAGCACAGATACGCAGTATTTT.

CDR3 DNA sequence: TGTGCCAGCAGACCATGGGCGGGAGAGACCCAGTACTTC. This sequence encodes CASRPWAGETQYF. The chain recombines TRBV6-5 with TRBJ2-5; D may be TRBD2 (5 bases). Germline CDR1 reads MNHEY; CDR2 reads SVGAGI. Trimming shortened V by 6 bases and J by 4 bases, and 12 bases separated the two germline ends. The CDR3 sequence is 13 residues long.

This chain links TRBV5-1 with TRBJ1-2; 12 bases line up with TRBD1. With V trimmed by 4 bases and J by 3 bases, 7 bases remained unmatched. Looked up from germline, CDR1 is SGHRS and CDR2 is YFSETQ. This CDR3 spans 16 amino acids. The DNA of the CDR3 is TGCGCCAGCAGCCCCCGGGGGACAGGGGGCGACTATGGCTACACCTTC. Encoded protein: CASSPRGTGGDYGYTF.

As regards this clone: The sample contains more than one DNA sequence encoding this CDR3. The rearrangement joins TRBV27 to TRBJ1-5; D gene ambiguous. CDR3 length: 14 residues. Germline CDR1 MNHEY, CDR2 SMNVEV (reference sequence). The V end was cut by 0 bases, the J end by 4 bases, with 7 bases between. CDR3 in DNA: TGTGCCAGCAGTTTATCCGGCGGGAATCAGCCCCAGCATTTT. This translates into CASSLSGGNQPQHF.

V usage is TRBV12-3 or TRBV12-4 and J usage is TRBJ2-1; no definite D call. Deletions cut 8 bases from V and 2 bases from J, with 7 bases between. CDR3 size: 12 residues. The CDR3: CASQEPYNEQFF. CDR3 nucleotide sequence: TGTGCCAGCCAGGAACCCTACAATGAGCAGTTCTTC.

The chain combines TRBV19 with TRBJ1-5; D remains unclear. This CDR3 is 13 amino acids long. CDR1 is LNHDA and CDR2 is SQIVND in the germline V gene (reference sequence). Trimming pared 4 bases from V and 4 bases from J, leaving 8 bases between. CDR3: CASSSIPNQPQHF. DNA of the CDR3: TGTGCCAGTAGTAGTATTCCTAATCAGCCCCAGCATTTT.